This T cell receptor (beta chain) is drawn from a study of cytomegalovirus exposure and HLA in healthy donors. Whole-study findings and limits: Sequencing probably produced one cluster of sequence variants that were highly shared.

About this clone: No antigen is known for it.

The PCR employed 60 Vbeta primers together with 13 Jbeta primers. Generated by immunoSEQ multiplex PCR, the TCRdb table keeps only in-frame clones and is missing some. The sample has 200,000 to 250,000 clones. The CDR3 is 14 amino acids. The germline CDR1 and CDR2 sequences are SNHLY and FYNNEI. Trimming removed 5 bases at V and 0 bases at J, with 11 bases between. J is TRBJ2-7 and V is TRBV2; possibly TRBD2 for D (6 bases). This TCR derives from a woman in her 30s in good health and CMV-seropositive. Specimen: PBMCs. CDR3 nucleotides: TGTGCCAGCAGTACCGGGAGAGGCTCCTACGAGCAGTACTTC. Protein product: CASSTGRGSYEQYF.